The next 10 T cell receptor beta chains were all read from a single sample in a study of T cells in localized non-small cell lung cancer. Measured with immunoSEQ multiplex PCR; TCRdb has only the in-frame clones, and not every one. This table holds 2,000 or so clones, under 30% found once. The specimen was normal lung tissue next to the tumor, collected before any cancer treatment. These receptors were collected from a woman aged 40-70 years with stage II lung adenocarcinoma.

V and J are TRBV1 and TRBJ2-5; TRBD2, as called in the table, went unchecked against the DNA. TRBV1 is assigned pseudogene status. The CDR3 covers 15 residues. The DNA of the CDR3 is TGCGCCAGCAGCCCAGGAGGAAATAACCAAGAGACCCAGTACTTC. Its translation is CASSPGGNNQETQYF.

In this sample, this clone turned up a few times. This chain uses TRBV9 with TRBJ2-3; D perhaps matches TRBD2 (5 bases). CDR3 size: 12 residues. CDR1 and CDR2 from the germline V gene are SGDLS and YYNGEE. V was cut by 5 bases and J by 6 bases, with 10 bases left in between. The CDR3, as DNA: TGTGCCAGCAGGGACTCGAGCGATACGCAGTATTTT. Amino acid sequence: CASRDSSDTQYF.

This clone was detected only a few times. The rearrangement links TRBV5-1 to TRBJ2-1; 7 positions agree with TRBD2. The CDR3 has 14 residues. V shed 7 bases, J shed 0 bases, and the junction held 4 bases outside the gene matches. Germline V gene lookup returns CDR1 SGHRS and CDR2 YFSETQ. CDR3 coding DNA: TGCGCCAGCGCGGGGACTAACTCCTACAATGAGCAGTTCTTC. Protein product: CASAGTNSYNEQFF.

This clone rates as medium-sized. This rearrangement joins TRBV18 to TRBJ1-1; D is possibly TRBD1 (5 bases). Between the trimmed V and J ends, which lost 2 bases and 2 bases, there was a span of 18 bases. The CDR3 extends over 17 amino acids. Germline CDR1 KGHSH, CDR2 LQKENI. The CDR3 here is CASSPKMSRGSNTEAFF. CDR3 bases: TGTGCCAGCTCACCAAAGATGTCGCGGGGGAGTAACACTGAAGCTTTCTTT.

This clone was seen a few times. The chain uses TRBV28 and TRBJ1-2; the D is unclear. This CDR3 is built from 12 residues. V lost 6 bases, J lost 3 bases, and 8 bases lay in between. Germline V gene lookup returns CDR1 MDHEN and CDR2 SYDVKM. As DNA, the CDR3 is TGTGCCAGCAGAATAAAAGACTATGGCTACACCTTC. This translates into CASRIKDYGYTF.

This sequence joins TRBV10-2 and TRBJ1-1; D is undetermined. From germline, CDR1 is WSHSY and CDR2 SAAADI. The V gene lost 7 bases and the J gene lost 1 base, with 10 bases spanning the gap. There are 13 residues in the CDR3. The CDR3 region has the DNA TGCGCCAGCACCGAGCAGTCGAACACTGAAGCTTTCTTT. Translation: CASTEQSNTEAFF.

The CDR3 protein is CASSSPEGGPLVTEAFF. As DNA, the CDR3 is TGCGCCAGCAGCTCCCCCGAGGGGGGGCCCCTAGTCACTGAAGCTTTCTTT. The chain combines TRBV5-1 with TRBJ1-1; tentative D call: TRBD1 (6 bases). The CDR3 runs 17 residues. CDR1 and CDR2 from the germline V gene are SGHRS and YFSETQ. Trimming left V 3 bases short and J 4 bases short, with 22 bases between.

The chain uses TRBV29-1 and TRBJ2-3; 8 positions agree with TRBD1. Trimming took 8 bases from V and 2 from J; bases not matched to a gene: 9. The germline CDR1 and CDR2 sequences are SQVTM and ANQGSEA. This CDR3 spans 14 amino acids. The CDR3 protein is CSTRQGAVTDTQYF. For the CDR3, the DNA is TGCAGCACCAGGCAGGGGGCCGTCACAGATACGCAGTATTTT.

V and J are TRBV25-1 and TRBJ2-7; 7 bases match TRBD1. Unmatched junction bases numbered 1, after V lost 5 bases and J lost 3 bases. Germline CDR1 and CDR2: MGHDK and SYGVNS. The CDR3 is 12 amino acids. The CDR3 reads CASSPGGYEQYF. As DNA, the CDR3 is TGTGCCAGCAGTCCAGGGGGCTACGAGCAGTACTTC.

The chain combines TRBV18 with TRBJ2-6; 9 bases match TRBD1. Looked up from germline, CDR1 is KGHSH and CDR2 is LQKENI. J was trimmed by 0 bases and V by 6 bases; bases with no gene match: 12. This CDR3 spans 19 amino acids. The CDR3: CASSRTGTGTFSGANVLTF. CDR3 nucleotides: TGTGCCAGCTCCCGGACCGGGACAGGGACGTTCTCTGGGGCCAACGTCCTGACTTTC.